The 24 T cell receptor beta chains below all came from one sample that was sequenced in a study of blood T cell repertoires in COVID-19. Produced via immunoSEQ multiplex PCR; TCRdb's table is partial and in-frame only. Among approximately 90,000 clones listed, around 89% were seen once. The sequenced material came from peripheral blood. These receptors were obtained from a man in his 60s with acute or convalescent COVID-19.

V and J are TRBV7-3 and TRBJ1-1, with 11 bases that match TRBD1. The germline CDR1 and CDR2 sequences are SGHTA and FQGTGA. With V trimmed by 1 base and J by 0 bases, 4 bases remained unmatched. The CDR3 length is 17 residues. In nucleotides, the CDR3 is TGTGCCAGCAGCTTAATGGGACAGGGGGTATTGAACACTGAAGCTTTCTTT. The encoded protein is CASSLMGQGVLNTEAFF. Variable domain in full (rest from reference TRBV7-3 and TRBJ1-1): GAGVSQTPSNKVTEKGKYVELRCDPISGHTALYWYRQSLGQGPEFLIYFQGTGAADDSGLPNDRFFAVRPEGSVSTLKIQRTERGDSAVYLCASSLMGQGVLNTEAFFGQGTRLTVV.

The chain is built from TRBV5-4 and TRBJ2-7, with 11 bases identical to TRBD2. Per the germline V gene, CDR1 is SGHNT and CDR2 is YYREEE (reference sequence). Trimming removed 0 bases from V and 7 bases from J; junction bases left unmatched: 9. The CDR3 totals 16 residues. The CDR3, as DNA: TGTGCCAGCAGCTTGGACCAGCTAGCGGGAGGTGGAGAGCAGTACTTC. Its protein is CASSLDQLAGGGEQYF.

This chain joins TRBV2 and TRBJ2-3; a weak D match, TRBD1 (5 bases). From germline, CDR1 is SNHLY and CDR2 FYNNEI. Trimming took 8 bases from V and 4 from J, leaving 16 bases between them. This CDR3 is 14 amino acids long. CDR3 sequence: CASLDSQRADTQYF. The CDR3 coding sequence is TGTGCCAGCCTAGACAGCCAAAGAGCAGATACGCAGTATTTT.

This chain joins TRBV30 and TRBJ1-5; D remains ambiguous. Germline V gene sequence: CDR1 GTSNPN, CDR2 SVGIG (reference sequence). The length of the CDR3 is 12 residues. V was trimmed by 0 bases and J by 6 bases, leaving 6 bases between them. The CDR3 spells CAWSVRGQPQHF. CDR3 DNA: TGTGCCTGGAGTGTACGGGGTCAGCCCCAGCATTTT.

J is TRBJ2-5 and V is TRBV6-5; 8 positions agree with TRBD1. The V and J ends lost 6 bases and 2 bases, in that order; junction bases with no gene match: 8. The CDR3 consists of 15 residues. Germline-derived CDR1 and CDR2 are MNHEY and SVGAGI. DNA for the CDR3: TGTGCCAGCAGCCGACATTACAGGGGGCAAGAGACCCAGTACTTC. Amino acid sequence: CASSRHYRGQETQYF.

The chain carries TRBV5-1 and TRBJ2-7; the D gene is possibly TRBD2 (6 bases). The CDR3 loop spans 16 amino acids. With 5 bases removed from V and 0 bases from J, the gap between germline ends came to 18 bases. Germline values: CDR1 SGHRS, CDR2 YFSETQ. The CDR3 reads CASSSGDQDYSYEQYF. The CDR3 DNA follows: TGCGCCAGCAGTTCCGGAGATCAGGACTACTCCTACGAGCAGTACTTC.

The V call is TRBV7-9, the J call TRBJ2-1; tentatively, D is TRBD2 (6 bases). The V and J ends lost 3 bases and 2 bases respectively, with 11 bases between them. Germline-derived CDR1 and CDR2 are SEHNR and FQNEAQ (reference sequence). CDR3 length: 15 residues. CDR3: CASSFGGVAYNEQFF. The CDR3 DNA is TGTGCCAGCAGCTTCGGGGGAGTAGCCTACAATGAGCAGTTCTTC.

The sample holds a few counts of this clone. The CDR3 nucleotides are TGTGCCAGCAGCCTCAGGACAGGGAGGGAGAAGCTGTTTTTT. This codes for CASSLRTGREKLFF. The chain combines TRBV11-1 with TRBJ2-2, with a possible D match to TRBD1 (8 bases). CDR1 is SGHAT, CDR2 FQDESV, per germline (reference sequence). V was cut by 5 bases and J by 12 bases, with 19 bases left in between. The length of the CDR3 is 14 residues.

J is TRBJ2-1 and V is TRBV10-3; perhaps TRBD1 as D (6 bases). The length of the CDR3 is 15 residues. Germline lookup yields CDR1 ENHRY and CDR2 SYGVKD. The V gene lost 7 bases and the J gene lost 8 bases, with 21 bases spanning the gap. This chain's CDR3 is CAINSYSGASDEQFF. CDR3 nucleotide sequence: TGTGCCATCAACTCTTATTCAGGGGCCAGCGATGAGCAGTTCTTC.

The chain uses TRBV5-1 and TRBJ1-1; TRBD1 aligns across 8 bases. Trimming took 4 bases from V and 1 from J; bases not matched to a gene: 6. The CDR3 is 15 amino acids. The germline V gene has CDR1 SGHRS and CDR2 YFSETQ. The CDR3 reads CASSRTGTGNTEAFF. In DNA, the CDR3 is TGCGCCAGCAGCCGTACCGGGACAGGGAACACTGAAGCTTTCTTT.

CDR3 in amino acids: CASSLVLYEQYF. Written as DNA, the CDR3 is TGTGCCAGCAGCTTAGTCCTCTACGAGCAGTACTTC. The chain joins TRBV7-2 to TRBJ2-7; D unresolved. V lost 1 base, J lost 3 bases, and 4 bases lay in between. CDR3 length: 12 amino acids. Germline V gene data show CDR1 as SGHTA and CDR2 as FQGNSA.

The chain recombines TRBV20-1 with TRBJ2-3, with 10 bases matching TRBD2. Germline V gene sequence: CDR1 DFQATT, CDR2 SNEGSKA (reference sequence). V dropped 3 bases and J dropped 4; count of bases not matched to a gene: 7. The CDR3 consists of 15 residues. CDR3 in DNA: TGCAGTGCTAGTAGAGCGGGAGGGCCCGCAGATACGCAGTATTTT. Its protein is CSASRAGGPADTQYF.

The chain recombines TRBV27 with TRBJ1-2, with D perhaps TRBD1 (6 bases). The CDR3 contains 14 residues. Per germline, CDR1 MNHEY and CDR2 SMNVEV (reference sequence). V lost 6 bases and J lost 2, with 13 bases in between. The CDR3 loop is CASRPDRPNYGYTF. As DNA, the CDR3 is TGTGCCAGCAGACCGGACAGACCGAACTATGGCTACACCTTC.

V is TRBV7-6 and J is TRBJ1-1, with 8 bases aligning to TRBD1. V trimming: 1 base; J trimming: 8 bases; junction bases outside the gene matches: 15. CDR1 and CDR2 (germline): SGHVS, FNYEAQ. The CDR3 runs to 17 residues. The CDR3 DNA reads as TGTGCCAGCAGCTTAGACTTACGGGACAGGTCCAAACCCGAAGCTTTCTTT. It yields the protein CASSLDLRDRSKPEAFF.

V gene TRBV27 combines with J gene TRBJ2-3; maybe TRBD1 (7 bases). Trimming removed 5 bases at V and 3 bases at J, with 12 bases between. Per germline, CDR1 MNHEY and CDR2 SMNVEV (reference sequence). This CDR3 contains 14 residues. The chain's CDR3 is CASSLAGGTDTQYF. In nucleotides, the CDR3 is TGTGCCAGCAGTCTAGCAGGGGGGACAGATACGCAGTATTTT.

This clone was observed once. The rearrangement links TRBV5-6 to TRBJ2-1, with TRBD2 matching over 15 bases. From germline, CDR1 is SGHDT and CDR2 YYEEEE. There are 17 residues in the CDR3. The ends lost 4 bases at V and 4 bases at J; junction bases unmatched: 6. The DNA for the CDR3 is TGTGCCAGCAGCCGGACTAGCGGGAGGGCCCGGTACAATGAGCAGTTCTTC. Amino acids: CASSRTSGRARYNEQFF.

The chain recombines TRBV27 with TRBJ1-2, with 8 bases that match TRBD1. After removal of 3 bases from V and 4 bases from J, the junction contained 16 bases not matched to a gene. The V gene's germline CDR1 is MNHEY and CDR2 SMNVEV (reference sequence). This CDR3 spans 18 amino acids. CDR3 nucleotide sequence: TGTGCCAGCAGTTTTTGGGGAACAGGGGGATCGCTTTCCTATGGCTACACCTTC. It yields the protein CASSFWGTGGSLSYGYTF.

The rearrangement uses TRBV29-1 and TRBJ2-4, with D perhaps TRBD2 (5 bases). The CDR3 covers 12 residues. V was clipped by 4 bases and J by 6 bases, with 10 bases between them. Germline V gives CDR1 SQVTM, CDR2 ANQGSEA. The CDR3 nucleotides are TGCAGCGTTGCCCTCCGGGGAAACATTCAGTACTTC. Translated: CSVALRGNIQYF.

V is TRBV5-1 and J is TRBJ2-2; 13 bases line up with TRBD2. The CDR3 is 24 residues long. With V trimmed by 0 bases and J by 0 bases, 20 bases remained unmatched. From germline, CDR1 is SGHRS and CDR2 YFSETQ. CDR3 amino acids: CASSLVRGVQTSGRPSPNTGELFF. CDR3 bases: TGCGCCAGCAGCTTGGTGCGTGGGGTCCAGACTAGCGGGAGGCCATCCCCGAACACCGGGGAGCTGTTTTTT.

This chain links TRBV5-4 with TRBJ1-6, with TRBD1 matching over 7 bases. CDR3 length equals 13 residues. Germline-derived CDR1 and CDR2 are SGHNT and YYREEE (reference sequence). With V trimmed by 5 bases and J by 6 bases, 2 bases remained unmatched. CDR3 protein: CASSRQGNSPLHF. The CDR3 coding sequence is TGTGCCAGCAGTAGACAGGGTAATTCACCCCTCCACTTT.

V gene TRBV12-3 or TRBV12-4 combines with J gene TRBJ2-7; D gene unclear. The CDR3 consists of 12 residues. Trimming took 5 bases from V and 4 from J, leaving 9 bases between them. The CDR3 spells CASSPLIYEQYF. The CDR3, as DNA: TGTGCCAGCAGTCCCTTAATATACGAGCAGTACTTC.

J is TRBJ2-2 and V is TRBV15, with TRBD1 identical over 9 bases. The CDR3 has 19 residues. Germline V CDR1 and CDR2: LNHNV, YYDKDF (reference sequence). V gave up 0 bases and J gave up 1 base; unmatched junction bases: 9. CDR3 sequence reads: CATSRDVVQGAGNTGELFF. In DNA, the CDR3 is TGTGCCACCAGCAGAGATGTCGTACAGGGGGCAGGGAACACCGGGGAGCTGTTTTTT.

J is TRBJ1-2 and V is TRBV12-3 or TRBV12-4; D unresolved. Trimming pared 7 bases from V and 5 bases from J, leaving 14 bases between. This CDR3 region has 13 residues. The DNA of the CDR3 is TGTGCCAGCACCCTTCCTGGCCATTATGGCTACACCTTC. It translates to CASTLPGHYGYTF.

The gene calls are TRBV10-1 and TRBJ1-1; D gene uncertain. Trimming removed 5 bases from V and 1 base from J, with 11 bases in between. Germline-derived CDR1 and CDR2 are WNHNN and SYGVQD (reference sequence). There are 14 residues in the CDR3. This chain's CDR3 is CASSNGLGNTEAFF. The CDR3 nucleotides are TGCGCCAGCAGTAACGGACTCGGGAACACTGAAGCTTTCTTT.